The subject of this entry is one T cell receptor (beta chain). What it binds is not known. Per the germline V gene, CDR1 is LGHDT and CDR2 is YNNKEL (reference sequence). The CDR3 has 15 residues. The V gene lost 5 bases and the J gene lost 9 bases, with 23 bases spanning the gap. The data were taken from a study of regulatory T cells in long-lasting Graves disease. Study-wide background: Antithyroid drug intake by newly diagnosed Graves' patients had lasted under 3 months.

To make TCR beta libraries, researchers used iRepertoire HTBI primers and Arm-PCR of CDR3 regions. TCRdb re-called the multiplex PCR reads with MiXCR, one entry per CDR3 protein. The table lists approximately 210,000 distinct CDR3 sequences, about 17% of them singletons. Study observations and caveats: Persistent disease preferred TRBV28, TRBJ1-2 and TRBJ2-5.

Regarding time point: newly diagnosed GD, antithyroid drugs for less than 3 months. PBMC RNA was the source of the TCR library. The input for sequencing was peripheral blood mononuclear cells (PBMCs), taken at new diagnosis, from a patient treated with antithyroid drugs. The origin of this receptor is a female donor with Graves disease. V gene TRBV3-1 combines with J gene TRBJ2-7; the D gene could be TRBD1 or TRBD2 (5 bases each). CDR3 amino acids: CASSWRTGGRGGQYF. Here the CDR3 DNA reads TGTGCCAGCAGCTGGAGGACTGGGGGACGAGGCGGGCAGTACTTC.